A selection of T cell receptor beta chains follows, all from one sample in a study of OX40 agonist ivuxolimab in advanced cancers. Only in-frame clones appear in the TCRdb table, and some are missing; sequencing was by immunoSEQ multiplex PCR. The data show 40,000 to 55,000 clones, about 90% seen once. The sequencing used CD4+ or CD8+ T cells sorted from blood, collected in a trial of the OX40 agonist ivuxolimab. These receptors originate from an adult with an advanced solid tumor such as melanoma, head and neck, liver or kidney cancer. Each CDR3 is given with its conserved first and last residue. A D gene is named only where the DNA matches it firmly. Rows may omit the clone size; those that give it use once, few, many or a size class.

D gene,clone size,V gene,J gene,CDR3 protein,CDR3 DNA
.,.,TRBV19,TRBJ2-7,CASSFRDGPYEQYF,TGTGCCAGTAGTTTCCGGGACGGACCCTACGAGCAGTACTTC
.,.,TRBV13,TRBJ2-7,CASSQTRSYEQYF,TGTGCCAGCAGCCAGACGCGCTCCTACGAGCAGTACTTC
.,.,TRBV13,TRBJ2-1,CASSLGRVGEQFF,TGTGCCAGCAGCTTAGGCCGGGTTGGTGAGCAGTTCTTC
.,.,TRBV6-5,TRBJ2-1,CASSWDFASNEQFF,TGTGCCAGCAGTTGGGACTTCGCCAGCAATGAGCAGTTCTTC
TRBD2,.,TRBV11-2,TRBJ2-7,CASVLSSGSYEQYF,TGTGCCAGTGTGCTGTCAAGCGGGAGCTACGAGCAGTACTTC
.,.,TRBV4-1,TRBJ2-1,CASSQAVQDGIIF,TGCGCCAGCAGCCAAGCGGTACAGGACGGGATAATCTTC
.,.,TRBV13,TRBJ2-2,CASSLGQENTGELFF,TGTGCCAGCAGCCTGGGACAAGAGAACACCGGGGAGCTGTTTTTT
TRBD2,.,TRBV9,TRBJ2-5,CASSVVGLAGEETQYF,TGTGCCAGCAGCGTAGTAGGGTTAGCGGGAGAGGAGACCCAGTACTTC
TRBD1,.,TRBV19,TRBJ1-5,CASSNTETGSNQPQHF,TGTGCCAGTAGTAATACAGAGACAGGGAGCAATCAGCCCCAGCATTTT
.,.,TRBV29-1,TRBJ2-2,CSVVGLTGELFF,TGCAGCGTTGTAGGCCTCACCGGGGAGCTGTTTTTT
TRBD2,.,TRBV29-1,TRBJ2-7,CSVRTSGSYEQYF,TGCAGCGTCCGGACTAGCGGGAGCTACGAGCAGTACTTC
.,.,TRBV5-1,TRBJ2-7,CASSWDKPYDHYF,TGCGCCAGCAGCTGGGACAAACCCTACGACCACTACTTC
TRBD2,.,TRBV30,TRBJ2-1,CAWAGLATYNEQFF,TGTGCCTGGGCTGGACTAGCAACCTACAATGAGCAGTTCTTC
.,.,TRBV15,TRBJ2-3,CATSRARGPQTDTQYF,TGTGCCACCAGCAGAGCTCGAGGGCCCCAAACAGATACGCAGTATTTT
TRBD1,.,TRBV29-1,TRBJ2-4,CSAQGDKNIQYF,TGCAGCGCACAGGGGGATAAAAACATTCAGTACTTC
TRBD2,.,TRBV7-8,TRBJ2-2,CASRKTSGSVGELFF,TGTGCCAGCAGGAAAACTAGCGGGAGTGTCGGGGAGCTGTTTTTT
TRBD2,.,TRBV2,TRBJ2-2,CASSEMASRGERTGELFF,TGTGCCAGCAGTGAAATGGCTTCTCGGGGGGAACGGACCGGGGAGCTGTTTTTT
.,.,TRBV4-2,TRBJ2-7,CASSQEGREQYF,TGTGCCAGCAGCCAAGAGGGCAGGGAGCAGTACTTC
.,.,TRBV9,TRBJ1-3,CASSEPGGGNTIYF,TGTGCCAGCAGCGAGCCAGGCGGAGGGAACACCATATATTTT
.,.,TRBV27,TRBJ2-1,CASRLTSRSSYNEQFF,TGTGCCAGCAGACTCACCTCTAGGAGCTCCTACAATGAGCAGTTCTTC
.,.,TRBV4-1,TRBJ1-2,CASSQETASRGYTF,TGCGCCAGCAGCCAAGAAACGGCCTCTCGTGGCTACACCTTC
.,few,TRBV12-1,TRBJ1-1,CASSSPGQGPPLNTEAFF,TGTGCCAGCAGCTCACCGGGACAGGGCCCGCCATTGAACACTGAAGCTTTCTTT
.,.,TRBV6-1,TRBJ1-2,CASLGPQGLGYTF,TGTGCCAGCCTGGGGCCCCAAGGGCTTGGCTACACCTTC
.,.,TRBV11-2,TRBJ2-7,CASSSTVYEQYF,TGTGCCAGCAGCTCCACAGTCTACGAGCAGTACTTC
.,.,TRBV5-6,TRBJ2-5,CASSIGQNQETQYF,TGTGCCAGCAGCATCGGACAGAACCAAGAGACCCAGTACTTC
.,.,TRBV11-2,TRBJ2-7,CASSLVWYEQYF,TGTGCCAGCAGCCTGGTCTGGTACGAGCAGTACTTC
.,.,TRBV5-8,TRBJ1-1,CASSPRRERAEAFF,TGTGCCAGCAGCCCCCGACGGGAGCGGGCTGAAGCTTTCTTT
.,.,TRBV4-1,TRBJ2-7,CASSAGIRDEQYF,TGCGCCAGCAGCGCAGGGATTCGGGACGAGCAGTACTTC
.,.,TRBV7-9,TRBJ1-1,CASSLERGNTEAFF,TGTGCCAGCAGCTTAGAACGGGGGAACACTGAAGCTTTCTTT
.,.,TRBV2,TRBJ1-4,CASSERAGPEKLFF,TGTGCCAGCAGTGAGAGGGCAGGTCCTGAAAAACTGTTTTTT
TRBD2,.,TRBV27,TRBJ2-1,CASSLSGGPYNEQFF,TGTGCCAGCAGTCTCAGCGGGGGGCCATACAATGAGCAGTTCTTC
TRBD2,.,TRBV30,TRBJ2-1,CAWRGMSGSPYNEQFF,TGTGCCTGGAGAGGTATGAGCGGGAGTCCCTACAATGAGCAGTTCTTC
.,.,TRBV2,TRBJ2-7,CASAGRGYYEQYF,TGTGCCAGCGCTGGAAGGGGGTACTACGAGCAGTACTTC
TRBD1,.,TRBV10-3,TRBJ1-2,CAITGTGSNYGYTF,TGTGCCATCACCGGGACAGGGTCAAACTATGGCTACACCTTC
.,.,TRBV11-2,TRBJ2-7,CASTSKPGLSGVPYEQYF,TGTGCCAGCACATCCAAACCGGGACTTAGCGGTGTCCCCTACGAGCAGTACTTC